A selection of T cell receptor beta chains follows, all from one sample in a study of T-cell reconstitution after alpha-beta-depleted transplantation in children. TCRdb reprocessed the PCR reads via MiXCR and lists one record per CDR3 protein. The table records some 500,000 distinct CDR3 sequences, approximately 20% of them present only once. Sample: PBMCs from the stem cell graft donor, taken from the stem cell graft. The receptors here all came from a human donor who donated a stem cell graft to a child with acute lymphoblastic leukemia. The CDR3 runs from the conserved cysteine through the conserved F or W. Fields, in order: V gene, CDR3 protein.

V gene: TRBV5-5; CDR3 protein: CASSLNPTGYSNQPQHF
V gene: TRBV7-9; CDR3 protein: CASSLSGGFSYNEQFF
V gene: TRBV12-3/TRBV12-4; CDR3 protein: CASSSTSGIYYEQYF
V gene: TRBV14; CDR3 protein: CASRLEGQGRTEAFF
V gene: TRBV4-2; CDR3 protein: CASSQVSVLNEQFF
V gene: TRBV12-3/TRBV12-4; CDR3 protein: CASGISGRPTDTQYF
V gene: TRBV5-4; CDR3 protein: CASSLSGEGDQPQHF
V gene: TRBV29-1; CDR3 protein: CSVHRQGSTEAFF
V gene: TRBV29-1; CDR3 protein: CSVEGGSGELFF
V gene: TRBV12-3/TRBV12-4; CDR3 protein: CASSLGSRVEAFF
V gene: TRBV12-3/TRBV12-4; CDR3 protein: CASSLVTGALPSYEQYF
V gene: TRBV4-1; CDR3 protein: CASSQLAGQGYEQYF
V gene: TRBV29-1; CDR3 protein: CSVPGDRVTEAFF
V gene: TRBV19; CDR3 protein: CASSPDWGPRTGELFF
V gene: TRBV7-9; CDR3 protein: CASSLYGGDYNEQFF
V gene: TRBV29-1; CDR3 protein: CSADRHNYGYTF
V gene: TRBV27; CDR3 protein: CASSYYAGPYEQYF
V gene: TRBV20-1; CDR3 protein: CSASQNLREPTDTQYF
V gene: TRBV6-5; CDR3 protein: CASSYSYSGNTIYF
V gene: TRBV2; CDR3 protein: CASSGTGEGDTDTQYF
V gene: TRBV6-1; CDR3 protein: CATKAGVIETQYF
V gene: TRBV6-4; CDR3 protein: CASSASPANTGELFF
V gene: TRBV7-3; CDR3 protein: CASSGPGGELFF